The 32 T cell receptor beta chains listed next were all sequenced from one sample in a study of blood T cell repertoires in COVID-19 (dated by TCRdb to 2019 to 2021). To prepare the library, the immunoSEQ multiplex PCR assay was applied. TCRdb retrieved this table from immuneACCESS and kept in-frame rearrangements only. Not all clones are present; in checked studies, unresolved V genes account for under half, and no reason is known for the remainder. Counted in this sample were approximately 190,000 clones; 65% to 90% of them appeared once. More than 4% of the sample lies in the top ten. The sample consisted of PBMCs or T cells enriched from blood (not recorded which). The receptor set was obtained from a woman aged 60-75 years with acute COVID-19.

The genes are TRBV3-1 (or the pseudogene TRBV3-2) and TRBJ2-5; 9 bases line up with TRBD2. Trimming took 4 bases from V and 3 from J; bases not matched to a gene: 3. Germline CDR1 and CDR2: LGHDT and YNNKEL (reference sequence). The CDR3 is 14 amino acids. The CDR3 nucleotides are TGTGCCAGCAGCCCGACTAGCGGTGAAGAGACCCAGTACTTC. This encodes CASSPTSGEETQYF.

This sequence joins TRBV3-1 (or the pseudogene TRBV3-2) and TRBJ1-4; maybe TRBD1 (6 bases). The length of the CDR3 is 15 residues. Germline V lookup: CDR1 LGHDT, CDR2 YNNKEL (reference sequence). The V end was cut by 1 base, the J end by 4 bases, with 10 bases between. The CDR3 protein is CASSQVSGDNEKLFF. Here the CDR3 DNA reads TGTGCCAGCAGCCAAGTATCAGGGGATAATGAAAAACTGTTTTTT.

The V gene is TRBV3-1 (or the pseudogene TRBV3-2), the J gene TRBJ1-2, with D perhaps matching TRBD1 (6 bases). CDR1 is LGHDT, CDR2 YNNKEL, per germline (reference sequence). The length of the CDR3 is 13 residues. V was pared by 4 bases and J by 4 bases, with 10 bases between. CDR3 loop: CASSRRQVYGYTF. The CDR3 DNA is TGTGCCAGCAGCCGCAGACAGGTCTATGGCTACACCTTC.

The CDR3 loop is CASSYLGQGRNTIYF. The CDR3 DNA reads TGTGCCAGCAGTTACTTGGGACAGGGTAGAAACACCATATATTTT. The rearrangement uses TRBV6-5 and TRBJ1-3; 9 nucleotides match TRBD1. After removal of 1 base from V and 5 bases from J, the junction contained 3 bases not matched to a gene. CDR1 is MNHEY and CDR2 is SVGAGI in the germline V gene. This CDR3 region has 15 residues.

This clone was counted between two and nine times. The chain combines TRBV18 with TRBJ1-2; 7 nucleotides align to TRBD1. This CDR3 contains 16 residues. The V gene's germline CDR1 is KGHSH and CDR2 LQKENI. V lost 3 bases and J lost 4; bases outside the gene matches: 11. CDR3 in amino acids: CASSPSTGSRVYGYTF. The CDR3 DNA sequence: TGTGCCAGCTCACCGTCGACAGGGTCGAGGGTCTATGGCTACACCTTC.

This chain uses TRBV7-9 with TRBJ2-3, with 12 bases matching TRBD2. The CDR3 loop spans 16 amino acids. Germline loops: CDR1 SEHNR, CDR2 FQNEAQ (reference sequence). J lost 6 bases, V lost 2 bases, and 6 bases had no gene match. Here the CDR3 reads CASSLRSSGGADTQYF. The CDR3 bases are TGTGCCAGCAGCTTAAGGTCTAGCGGGGGGGCGGATACGCAGTATTTT.

This clone has just one count. The chain uses TRBV5-1 and TRBJ2-1, with TRBD2 identical over 8 bases. The CDR3 spans 14 residues. Germline V gene lookup returns CDR1 SGHRS and CDR2 YFSETQ. J lost 3 bases, V lost 2 bases, and 1 base had no gene match. The CDR3 DNA reads TGCGCCAGCAGCTTTAGCGGGGACTACAATGAGCAGTTCTTC. Its protein is CASSFSGDYNEQFF.

The chain joins TRBV6-4 to TRBJ2-2; TRBD2 is a possible D gene (6 bases). Germline V gives CDR1 MRHNA, CDR2 SNTAGT. Trimming stripped 1 base from V and 4 bases from J, with 13 bases between. The CDR3 is 16 residues long. The CDR3 nucleotides read TGTGCCAGCAGTGACTGGGGGGAGGACGCCACCGGGGAGCTGTTTTTT. Translated: CASSDWGEDATGELFF.

The chain combines TRBV12-3 or TRBV12-4 with TRBJ1-5; 7 bases map to TRBD1. This CDR3 has 13 residues. The ends lost 5 bases at V and 3 bases at J; junction bases unmatched: 1. Here the CDR3 reads CASSTGANQPQHF. DNA for the CDR3: TGTGCCAGCAGTACAGGGGCCAATCAGCCCCAGCATTTT.

V gene TRBV27 combines with J gene TRBJ1-5, with a weak D call TRBD1 (6 bases). This CDR3 contains 15 residues. Trimming stripped 3 bases from V and 1 base from J, with 10 bases between. Germline V CDR1 and CDR2: MNHEY, SMNVEV (reference sequence). DNA for the CDR3: TGTGCCAGCAGTTTCTACAGGGCGAGCAATCAGCCCCAGCATTTT. This codes for CASSFYRASNQPQHF.

The DNA for the CDR3 is TGCGCCAGCAGCCAAGATGGCGGGGCCTATCTGAACTATGGCTACACCTTC. Translation gives CASSQDGGAYLNYGYTF. This rearrangement joins TRBV4-1 to TRBJ1-2; perhaps TRBD1 as D (5 bases). Germline loops: CDR1 MGHRA, CDR2 YSYEKL. The CDR3 runs 17 residues. Trimming cost V 0 bases and J 2 bases, with 16 bases left between them.

J is TRBJ1-2 and V is TRBV28, with D uncertain. This CDR3 is built from 12 residues. V was cut by 9 bases and J by 5 bases, with 13 bases left in between. Per germline, CDR1 MDHEN and CDR2 SYDVKM. Here the CDR3 reads CASSTSSYGYTF. The CDR3 DNA is TGTGCCAGTAGTACAAGTTCTTATGGCTACACCTTC.

The rearrangement uses TRBV2 and TRBJ2-2; a possible D gene is TRBD2 (7 bases). V lost 0 bases, J lost 4 bases, and 9 bases lay in between. From germline, CDR1 is SNHLY and CDR2 FYNNEI. This CDR3 is built from 15 residues. The CDR3 DNA is TGTGCCAGCAGTGAAGCGGGGGGGCTCACCGGGGAGCTGTTTTTT. Amino acids: CASSEAGGLTGELFF.

This chain joins TRBV14 and TRBJ1-3; a possible D gene is TRBD1 (5 bases). Per germline, CDR1 SGHDN and CDR2 FVKESK. V shed 4 bases and J shed 2 bases, with 12 bases lying between them. The CDR3 spans 15 residues. This CDR3 is CASSLRGSTGNTIYF. The DNA for the CDR3 is TGTGCCAGCAGCCTTCGGGGGTCCACTGGAAACACCATATATTTT.

This chain connects TRBV7-2 to TRBJ2-6; D remains ambiguous. V was pared by 5 bases and J by 0 bases, with 8 bases between. Germline V gene lookup returns CDR1 SGHTA and CDR2 FQGNSA. The CDR3 is made up of 15 amino acids. The CDR3, as DNA: TGTGCCAGCAGCCCCCTACTCTCTGGGGCCAACGTCCTGACTTTC. It is translated as CASSPLLSGANVLTF.

This chain joins TRBV7-2 and TRBJ2-7; 9 positions match TRBD2. CDR1 and CDR2 (germline): SGHTA, FQGNSA. The CDR3 length is 15 residues. With V trimmed by 1 base and J by 7 bases, 8 bases remained unmatched. The CDR3: CASSLGMLAGYEQYF. The CDR3, as DNA: TGTGCCAGCAGCTTAGGTATGCTAGCGGGATATGAGCAGTACTTC.

This clone was seen at least ten times. The chain is built from TRBV14 and TRBJ2-1, with a tentative D call TRBD1 (5 bases). The germline CDR1 and CDR2 sequences are SGHDN and FVKESK. The V end was cut by 4 bases, the J end by 8 bases, with 15 bases between. The CDR3 sequence is 14 residues long. The CDR3 coding sequence is TGTGCCAGCAGCCTCTCTCTCAGGGTGGATGAGCAGTTCTTC. Protein: CASSLSLRVDEQFF.

The gene calls are TRBV5-4 and TRBJ2-1, with 8 bases aligning to TRBD2. The CDR3 loop spans 15 amino acids. Trimming at V came to 4 bases and at J to 8 bases, leaving 11 bases not matched to a gene. Germline loops: CDR1 SGHNT, CDR2 YYREEE (reference sequence). CDR3 region: CASSPVSGGGDEQFF. In DNA, the CDR3 is TGTGCCAGCAGCCCGGTGAGCGGGGGCGGGGATGAGCAGTTCTTC.

The genes are TRBV7-2 and TRBJ1-3; unclear D gene. V lost 3 bases and J 0 bases, leaving 9 bases between the germline ends. The CDR3 is 15 amino acids. Germline CDR1 and CDR2: SGHTA and FQGNSA. CDR3 nucleotide sequence: TGTGCCAGCAGCTTCGGCGGGAACTCTGGAAACACCATATATTTT. Translated: CASSFGGNSGNTIYF.

The J gene is TRBJ1-1, the V gene TRBV19; a weak D match, TRBD1 (6 bases). Deletions cut 5 bases from V and 7 bases from J, with 17 bases between. Germline assignment: CDR1 LNHDA and CDR2 SQIVND (reference sequence). The CDR3 covers 14 residues. The CDR3 nucleotides are TGTGCCAGTAGTGAACAGGGTTGGGGTCATGAAGCTTTCTTT. It is translated as CASSEQGWGHEAFF.

The chain uses TRBV6-5 and TRBJ1-2; TRBD1 agrees at 7 bases. Germline V gene data show CDR1 as MNHEY and CDR2 as SVGAGI. The CDR3 covers 14 residues. After removal of 3 bases from V and 5 bases from J, the junction contained 6 bases not matched to a gene. CDR3 nucleotides: TGTGCCAGCAGTTATCGAGAACAGGGGTATGGCTACACCTTC. Its protein is CASSYREQGYGYTF.

This sequence joins TRBV24-1 and TRBJ2-1; TRBD1 is a possible D gene (5 bases). CDR3 size: 14 residues. Looked up from germline, CDR1 is KGHDR and CDR2 is SFDVKD. The V end lost 4 bases, the J end lost 6 bases, and 12 bases lay between the germline ends. The CDR3 sequence: CATSEFGQINEQFF. CDR3 coding DNA: TGTGCCACCAGTGAATTCGGACAAATCAATGAGCAGTTCTTC.

The rearrangement uses TRBV18 and TRBJ1-3, with 11 bases matching TRBD1. CDR1 and CDR2 (germline): KGHSH, LQKENI. Trimming at V came to 4 bases and at J to 3 bases, leaving 8 bases not matched to a gene. The CDR3 length is 17 residues. The CDR3 coding sequence is TGTGCCAGCTCACTAAGGACAGGGGGCGCCGGTGGAAACACCATATATTTT. It encodes CASSLRTGGAGGNTIYF.

The chain is built from TRBV25-1 and TRBJ1-2; 12 bases align to TRBD1. Per the germline V gene, CDR1 is MGHDK and CDR2 is SYGVNS. The CDR3 extends over 15 amino acids. V shed 5 bases and J 6 bases; nucleotides not matched to a gene: 7. CDR3 nucleotides: TGTGCCAGCAGTTCCCCCCGGGACAGGGGGCATGGCTACACCTTC. It codes for CASSSPRDRGHGYTF.

This chain's CDR3 is CASGTGNGYTF. In DNA form, the CDR3 reads TGTGCCAGCGGGACAGGGAATGGCTACACCTTC. The chain couples TRBV27 to TRBJ1-2, with 9 nucleotides matching TRBD1. The junction had 1 base not matched to a gene; V was cut back by 8 bases and J by 6 bases. CDR3 length: 11 residues. From germline, CDR1 is MNHEY and CDR2 SMNVEV (reference sequence).

The V call is TRBV5-1, the J call TRBJ2-5; D not certain. V shed 0 bases and J shed 2 bases, with 5 bases lying between them. CDR1 is SGHRS and CDR2 is YFSETQ in the germline V gene. The CDR3 loop spans 13 amino acids. The CDR3 DNA is TGCGCCAGCAGCTTGGATCTGCAAGAGACCCAGTACTTC. Encoded protein: CASSLDLQETQYF.

This chain joins TRBV9 and TRBJ2-4; 8 bases agree with TRBD2. The CDR3 runs 16 residues. With 4 bases clipped from V and 1 base from J, the junction kept 7 bases outside the gene matches. Germline lookup yields CDR1 SGDLS and CDR2 YYNGEE. CDR3 DNA: TGTGCCAGCAGCTACAGCGGGAGCTTCGCCAAAAACATTCAGTACTTC. It yields the protein CASSYSGSFAKNIQYF.

This chain links TRBV4-3 with TRBJ1-5; TRBD1 might be the D (5 bases). Germline V CDR1 and CDR2: LGHNA, YSLEER. The germline V and J ends were trimmed by 1 base and 5 bases, with 12 bases remaining between them. The CDR3 runs to 15 residues. CDR3 in amino acids: CASSQVWRGHQPQHF. CDR3 nucleotides: TGCGCCAGCAGCCAAGTGTGGAGGGGACATCAGCCCCAGCATTTT.

The chain is built from TRBV7-9 and TRBJ2-7, with unresolved D. Trimming stripped 6 bases from V and 6 bases from J, with 12 bases between. The germline gives CDR1 SEHNR, CDR2 FQNEAQ (reference sequence). This CDR3 has 12 residues. CDR3 coding DNA: TGTGCCAGCAGTCAAAGTCGAGGCGAGCAGTACGTC. Translating it yields CASSQSRGEQYV.

The chain joins TRBV11-2 to TRBJ1-1; 10 bases match TRBD1. Trimming at V came to 11 bases and at J to 0 bases, leaving 3 bases not matched to a gene. CDR1 is SGHAT and CDR2 is FQNNGV in the germline V gene. The CDR3 runs 13 residues. The CDR3: CAGGTGVNTEAFF. The CDR3 region has the DNA TGTGCCGGTGGGACAGGGGTGAACACTGAAGCTTTCTTT.

The chain employs TRBV12-3 or TRBV12-4 and TRBJ1-4; 8 nucleotides match TRBD1. The CDR3 sequence is 13 residues long. V lost 6 bases and J lost 8; bases outside the gene matches: 5. The CDR3 DNA sequence: TGTGCCAGCAGGTCAGGGGGCCGGGAAAAACTGTTTTTT. Its protein is CASRSGGREKLFF.

The genes are TRBV7-9 and TRBJ1-2; perhaps TRBD1 as D (6 bases). The V gene lost 1 base and the J gene lost 5 bases, with 14 bases spanning the gap. The CDR3 consists of 15 residues. Germline assignment: CDR1 SEHNR and CDR2 FQNEAQ (reference sequence). CDR3 sequence reads: CASSLGAGAGYGYTF. The CDR3 DNA follows: TGTGCCAGCAGCTTAGGGGCAGGGGCAGGGTATGGCTACACCTTC.